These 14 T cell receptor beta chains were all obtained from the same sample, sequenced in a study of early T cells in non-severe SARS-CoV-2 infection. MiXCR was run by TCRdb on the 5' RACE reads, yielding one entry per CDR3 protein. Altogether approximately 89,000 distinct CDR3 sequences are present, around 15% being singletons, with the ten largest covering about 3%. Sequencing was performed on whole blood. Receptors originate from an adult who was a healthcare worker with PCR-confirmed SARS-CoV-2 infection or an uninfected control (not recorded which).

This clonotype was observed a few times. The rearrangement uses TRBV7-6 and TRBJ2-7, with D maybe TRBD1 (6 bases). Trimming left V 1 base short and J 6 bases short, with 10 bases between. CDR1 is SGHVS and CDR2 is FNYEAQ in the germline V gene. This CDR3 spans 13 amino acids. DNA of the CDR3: TGTGCCAGCAGCTTAGGGCAGGGGCGCGAGCAGTACTTC. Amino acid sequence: CASSLGQGREQYF. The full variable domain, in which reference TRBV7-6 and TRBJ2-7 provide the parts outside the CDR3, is GAGVSQSPRYKVTKRGQDVALRCDPISGHVSLYWYRQALGQGPEFLTYFNYEAQQDKSGLPNDRFSAERPEGSISTLTIQRTEQRDSAMYRCASSLGQGREQYFGPGTRLTVT.

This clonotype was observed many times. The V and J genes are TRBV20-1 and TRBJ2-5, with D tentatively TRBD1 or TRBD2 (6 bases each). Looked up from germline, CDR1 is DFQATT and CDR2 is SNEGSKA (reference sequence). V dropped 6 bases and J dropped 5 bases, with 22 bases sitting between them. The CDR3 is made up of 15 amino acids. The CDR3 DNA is TGCAGTGCCCTTATGGTCGGGGGCAGATTGGAGACCCAGTACTTC. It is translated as CSALMVGGRLETQYF.

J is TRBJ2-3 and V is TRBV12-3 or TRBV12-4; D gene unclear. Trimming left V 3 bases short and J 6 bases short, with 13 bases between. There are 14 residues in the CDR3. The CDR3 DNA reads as TGTGCCAGCAGTTTGGGCCCCTCCGGGGATACGCAGTATTTT. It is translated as CASSLGPSGDTQYF.

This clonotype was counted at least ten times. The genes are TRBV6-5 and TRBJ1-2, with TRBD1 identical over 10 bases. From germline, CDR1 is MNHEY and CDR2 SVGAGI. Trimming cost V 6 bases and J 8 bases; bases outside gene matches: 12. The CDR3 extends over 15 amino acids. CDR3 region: CASSPPRDRGSGYTF. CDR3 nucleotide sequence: TGTGCCAGCAGCCCCCCCCGGGACAGGGGTTCCGGCTACACCTTC.

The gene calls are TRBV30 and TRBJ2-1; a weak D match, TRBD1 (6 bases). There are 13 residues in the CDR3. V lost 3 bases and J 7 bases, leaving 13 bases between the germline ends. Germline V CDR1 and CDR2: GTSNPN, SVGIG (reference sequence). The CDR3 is CAWRPNRENEQFF. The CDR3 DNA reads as TGTGCCTGGAGGCCGAACAGGGAAAATGAGCAGTTCTTC.

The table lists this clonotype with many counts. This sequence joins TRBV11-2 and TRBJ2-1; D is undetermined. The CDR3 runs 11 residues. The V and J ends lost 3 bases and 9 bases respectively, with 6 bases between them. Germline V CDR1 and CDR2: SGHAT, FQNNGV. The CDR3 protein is CASSFKGEQFF. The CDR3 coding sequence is TGTGCCAGCAGCTTCAAGGGTGAGCAGTTCTTC. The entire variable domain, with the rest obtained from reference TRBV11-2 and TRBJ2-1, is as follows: EAGVAQSPRYKIIEKRQSVAFWCNPISGHATLYWYQQILGQGPKLLIQFQNNGVVDDSQLPKDRFSAERLKGVDSTLKIQPAKLEDSAVYLCASSFKGEQFFGPGTRLTVL.

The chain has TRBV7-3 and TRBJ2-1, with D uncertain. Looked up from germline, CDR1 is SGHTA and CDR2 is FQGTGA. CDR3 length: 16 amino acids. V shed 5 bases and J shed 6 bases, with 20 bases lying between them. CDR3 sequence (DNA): TGTGCCAGCAGCCCCGTTACAATTGGAGATCTCAATGAGCAGTTCTTC. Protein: CASSPVTIGDLNEQFF.

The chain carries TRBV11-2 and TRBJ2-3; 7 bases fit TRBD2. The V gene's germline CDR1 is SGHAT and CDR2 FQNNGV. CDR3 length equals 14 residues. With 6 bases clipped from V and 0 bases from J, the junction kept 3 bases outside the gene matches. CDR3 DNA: TGTGCCAGCAGTGTCGGGGGGAGCACAGATACGCAGTATTTT. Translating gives CASSVGGSTDTQYF.

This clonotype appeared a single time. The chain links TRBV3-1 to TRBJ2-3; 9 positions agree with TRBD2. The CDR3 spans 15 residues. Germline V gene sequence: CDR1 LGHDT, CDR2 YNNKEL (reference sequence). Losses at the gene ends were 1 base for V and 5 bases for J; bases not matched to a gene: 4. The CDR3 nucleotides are TGTGCCAGCAGCCAAGTAGCGGGGGCGGAAGATACGCAGTATTTT. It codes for CASSQVAGAEDTQYF.

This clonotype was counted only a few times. CDR3 amino acids: CASRWGGTDTQYF. In nucleotides, the CDR3 is TGTGCCAGCCGGTGGGGGGGCACAGATACGCAGTATTTT. V usage is TRBV7-2 and J usage is TRBJ2-3, with TRBD2 as a possible D gene (6 bases). V gave up 8 bases and J gave up 1 base, with 10 bases separating them. CDR1 and CDR2 (germline): SGHTA, FQGNSA. The CDR3 runs 13 residues.

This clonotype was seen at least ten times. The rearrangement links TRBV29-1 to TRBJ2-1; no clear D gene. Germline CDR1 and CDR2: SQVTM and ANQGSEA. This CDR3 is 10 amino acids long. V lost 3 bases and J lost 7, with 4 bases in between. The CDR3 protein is CSVETNEQFF. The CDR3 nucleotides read TGCAGCGTTGAGACGAATGAGCAGTTCTTC.

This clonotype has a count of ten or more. The CDR3 coding sequence is TGTGCCAGCAGCGCCCCGTCGGAGCCCGAGAGGAATGAGCAGTTCTTC. Translation: CASSAPSEPERNEQFF. The gene calls are TRBV7-2 and TRBJ2-1, with D hard to call. Germline V gene lookup returns CDR1 SGHTA and CDR2 FQGNSA. The CDR3 covers 16 residues. Trimming stripped 5 bases from V and 7 bases from J, with 21 bases between.

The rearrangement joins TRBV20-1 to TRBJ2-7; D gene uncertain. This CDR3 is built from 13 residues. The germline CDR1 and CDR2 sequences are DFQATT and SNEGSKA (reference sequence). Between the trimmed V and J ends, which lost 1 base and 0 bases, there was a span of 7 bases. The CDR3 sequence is CSARGRLSYEQYF. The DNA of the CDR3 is TGCAGTGCTAGAGGGAGACTCTCCTACGAGCAGTACTTC.

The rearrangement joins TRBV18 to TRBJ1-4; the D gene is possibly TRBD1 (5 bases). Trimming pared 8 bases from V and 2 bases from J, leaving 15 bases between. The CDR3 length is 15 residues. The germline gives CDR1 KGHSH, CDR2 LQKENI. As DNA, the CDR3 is TGTGCCAGCCAACGCGACGGGACCACTAATGAAAAACTGTTTTTT. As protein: CASQRDGTTNEKLFF. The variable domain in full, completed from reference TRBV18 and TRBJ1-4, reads NAGVMQNPRHLVRRRGQEARLRCSPMKGHSHVYWYRQLPEEGLKFMVYLQKENIIDESGMPKERFSAEFPKEGPSILRIQQVVRGDSAAYFCASQRDGTTNEKLFFGSGTQLSVL.